Presented here are 17 T cell receptor beta chains from one specimen sequenced in a study of chemoradiotherapy in HPV16-positive cancers. Produced via immunoSEQ multiplex PCR; TCRdb's table is partial and in-frame only. This sample has fewer than 40,000 clones, with about four fifths found just once. The sample was blood, taken from a patient who underwent chemoradiotherapy. These receptors were obtained from a human donor with HPV-associated anogenital cancer.

The V gene is TRBV5-6, the J gene TRBJ1-1; D is perhaps TRBD1 (5 bases). Trimming shortened V by 4 bases and J by 1 base, and 8 bases separated the two germline ends. Germline assignment: CDR1 SGHDT and CDR2 YYEEEE. The CDR3 consists of 13 residues. CDR3 sequence (DNA): TGTGCCAGCAGCATTACAGGGAACACTGAAGCTTTCTTT. Translating gives CASSITGNTEAFF.

This chain uses TRBV6-5 with TRBJ2-4, with D possibly being TRBD1 (6 bases). Trimming removed 0 bases from V and 7 bases from J, with 7 bases in between. This CDR3 is built from 13 residues. CDR1 and CDR2 (germline): MNHEY, SVGAGI. CDR3 in amino acids: CASSYSQGNIQYF. Here the CDR3 DNA reads TGTGCCAGCAGTTACTCACAGGGTAACATTCAGTACTTC.

V usage is TRBV2 and J usage is TRBJ2-1; 12 positions match TRBD2. This CDR3 has 15 residues. The trim removed 4 bases at V and 6 bases at J, leaving 4 bases unmatched. Looked up from germline, CDR1 is SNHLY and CDR2 is FYNNEI. The CDR3 protein is CASSGASGGANEQFF. In nucleotides, the CDR3 is TGTGCCAGCAGTGGGGCTAGCGGGGGGGCCAATGAGCAGTTCTTC.

This clone was detected only a few times. This sequence joins TRBV7-9 and TRBJ2-2; D not resolved. The CDR3 runs to 15 residues. The V gene lost 1 base and the J gene lost 1 base, with 7 bases spanning the gap. CDR1 and CDR2 from the germline V gene are SEHNR and FQNEAQ (reference sequence). Here the CDR3 reads CASSLVAVNTGELFF. The CDR3 nucleotides are TGTGCCAGCAGCTTAGTAGCAGTGAACACCGGGGAGCTGTTTTTT. Together with reference TRBV7-9 and TRBJ2-2, the CDR3 gives the full variable domain: DTGVSQNPRHKITKRGQNVTFRCDPISEHNRLYWYRQTLGQGPEFLTYFQNEAQLEKSRLLSDRFSAERPKGSFSTLEIQRTEQGDSAMYLCASSLVAVNTGELFFGEGSRLTVL.

This clone was found a few times. The chain carries TRBV30 and TRBJ1-1; D is possibly TRBD1 (5 bases). Germline CDR1 and CDR2: GTSNPN and SVGIG (reference sequence). The CDR3 runs 12 residues. Trimming shortened V by 4 bases and J by 6 bases, and 12 bases separated the two germline ends. The CDR3 loop reads CAWTKGSAEAFF. As DNA, the CDR3 is TGTGCCTGGACGAAGGGGAGCGCTGAAGCTTTCTTT.

The chain combines TRBV19 with TRBJ2-3; maybe TRBD2 (7 bases). The CDR3 runs to 15 residues. V lost 3 bases and J 6 bases, leaving 16 bases between the germline ends. CDR1 and CDR2 (germline): LNHDA, SQIVND (reference sequence). The CDR3 region is CASSITGGPQDTQYF. The CDR3, as DNA: TGTGCCAGTAGTATTACCGGGGGGCCACAGGATACGCAGTATTTT.

This clone came up once. This chain links TRBV19 with TRBJ2-5, with D possibly TRBD1 on 6 matching bases. V was trimmed by 6 bases and J by 1 base, leaving 18 bases between them. The V gene's germline CDR1 is LNHDA and CDR2 SQIVND (reference sequence). The CDR3 runs 16 residues. This chain's CDR3 is CASSVLDRDFQETQYF. The CDR3 DNA sequence: TGTGCCAGTAGCGTATTGGACAGAGACTTCCAAGAGACCCAGTACTTC.

The chain has TRBV7-8 and TRBJ1-3; D possibly corresponds to TRBD1 (6 bases). Germline V gene data show CDR1 as SGHVS and CDR2 as FQNEAQ. V was trimmed by 1 base and J by 4 bases, leaving 11 bases between them. The CDR3 runs to 15 residues. The CDR3 protein is CASSLERGIGNTIYF. CDR3 coding DNA: TGTGCCAGCAGCTTAGAGAGGGGGATCGGAAACACCATATATTTT.

This clone has only a few counts. The genes are TRBV4-3 and TRBJ1-6, with 8 bases fitting TRBD1. Germline-derived CDR1 and CDR2 are LGHNA and YSLEER. There are 16 residues in the CDR3. V was pared by 0 bases and J by 9 bases, with 7 bases of the junction left unmatched. The CDR3 region has the DNA TGCGCCAGCAGCCAAGATCCGGCAGGGGGCCCTTCACCCCTCCACTTT. Its protein product is CASSQDPAGGPSPLHF.

This chain uses TRBV2 with TRBJ2-1, with D uncertain. This CDR3 has 15 amino acids. V gave up 1 base and J gave up 6 bases, with 13 bases separating them. Germline-derived CDR1 and CDR2 are SNHLY and FYNNEI. The CDR3 loop reads CASSEVVRRANEQFF. The DNA for the CDR3 is TGTGCCAGCAGTGAAGTTGTCCGTAGGGCCAATGAGCAGTTCTTC.

This chain connects TRBV7-9 to TRBJ2-1; 7 bases map to TRBD2. V was pared by 5 bases and J by 7 bases, with 14 bases of the junction left unmatched. Germline V CDR1 and CDR2: SEHNR, FQNEAQ (reference sequence). This CDR3 has 16 amino acids. The CDR3 DNA is TGTGCCAGCAGCCGGTCCACTAGCGCGCTTTTTAATGAGCAGTTCTTC. Protein product: CASSRSTSALFNEQFF.

The CDR3 here is CASSGSGELFF. The CDR3 DNA reads TGTGCCAGCAGCGGATCGGGGGAGCTGTTTTTT. The chain recombines TRBV9 with TRBJ2-2; no definite D call. The CDR3 runs to 11 residues. Per germline, CDR1 SGDLS and CDR2 YYNGEE. Trimming removed 3 bases from V and 8 bases from J, with 5 bases in between.

This clone appeared a single time. The V and J genes are TRBV6-5 and TRBJ2-1, with D possibly called TRBD1 or TRBD2 (6 bases each). V was pared by 2 bases and J by 9 bases, with 17 bases between. Germline lookup yields CDR1 MNHEY and CDR2 SVGAGI. The CDR3 has 15 residues. CDR3 sequence: CASSYPSAWGAEQFF. In DNA form, the CDR3 reads TGTGCCAGCAGTTACCCGAGTGCCTGGGGGGCTGAGCAGTTCTTC.

This chain connects TRBV19 to TRBJ1-5; D is unresolved. V was cut by 7 bases and J by 3 bases, with 16 bases left in between. The CDR3 runs to 15 residues. The germline V gene encodes CDR1 LNHDA and CDR2 SQIVND (reference sequence). CDR3 DNA: TGTGCCAGTAAAGACCGTCAAAGCTCCAATCAGCCCCAGCATTTT. Translating gives CASKDRQSSNQPQHF.

V usage is TRBV19 and J usage is TRBJ2-7; weak D call: TRBD1 (5 bases). Germline loops: CDR1 LNHDA, CDR2 SQIVND (reference sequence). Between the trimmed V and J ends, which lost 3 bases and 4 bases, there was a span of 16 bases. This CDR3 region has 15 residues. The chain's CDR3 is CASSIGRGSRYEQYF. In DNA, the CDR3 is TGTGCCAGTAGTATTGGTAGGGGCAGCAGATACGAGCAGTACTTC. The full variable domain, its missing parts supplied by reference TRBV19 and TRBJ2-7, is DGGITQSPKYLFRKEGQNVTLSCEQNLNHDAMYWYRQDPGQGLRLIYYSQIVNDFQKGDIAEGYSVSREKKESFPLTVTSAQKNPTAFYLCASSIGRGSRYEQYFGPGTRLTVT.

The chain is built from TRBV12-5 and TRBJ1-1; no reliable D call. CDR1 and CDR2 from the germline V gene are LGHNT and FRNRAP. Trimming shortened V by 1 base and J by 3 bases, and 6 bases separated the two germline ends. There are 13 residues in the CDR3. CDR3 amino acids: CASGLGAYTEAFF. CDR3 nucleotides: TGTGCTAGTGGTTTGGGTGCATACACTGAAGCTTTCTTT.

V and J are TRBV5-1 and TRBJ1-5; TRBD1 is a possible D gene (5 bases). Trimming took off 0 bases at V and 2 bases at J, with 9 bases between the two ends. This CDR3 contains 15 residues. The germline gives CDR1 SGHRS, CDR2 YFSETQ. The CDR3 here is CASSLEGIGNQPQHF. For the CDR3, the DNA is TGCGCCAGCAGCTTGGAGGGGATAGGCAATCAGCCCCAGCATTTT.